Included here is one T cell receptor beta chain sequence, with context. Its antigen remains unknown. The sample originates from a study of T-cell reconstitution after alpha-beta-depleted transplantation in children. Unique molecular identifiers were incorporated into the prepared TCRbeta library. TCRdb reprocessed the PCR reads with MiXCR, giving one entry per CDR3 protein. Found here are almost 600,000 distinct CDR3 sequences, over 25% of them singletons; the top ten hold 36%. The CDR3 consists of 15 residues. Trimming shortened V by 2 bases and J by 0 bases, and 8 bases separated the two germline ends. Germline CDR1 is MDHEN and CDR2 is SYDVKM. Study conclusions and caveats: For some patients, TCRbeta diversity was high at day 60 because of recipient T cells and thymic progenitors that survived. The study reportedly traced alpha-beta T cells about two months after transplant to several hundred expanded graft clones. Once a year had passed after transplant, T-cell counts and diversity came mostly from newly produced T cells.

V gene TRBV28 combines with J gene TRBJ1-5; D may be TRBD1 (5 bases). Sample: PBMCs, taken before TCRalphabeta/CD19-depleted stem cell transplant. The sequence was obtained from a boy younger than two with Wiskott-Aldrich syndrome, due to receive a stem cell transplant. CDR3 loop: CASSLKGDSNQPQHF. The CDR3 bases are TGTGCCAGCAGTTTAAAAGGGGATAGCAATCAGCCCCAGCATTTT.